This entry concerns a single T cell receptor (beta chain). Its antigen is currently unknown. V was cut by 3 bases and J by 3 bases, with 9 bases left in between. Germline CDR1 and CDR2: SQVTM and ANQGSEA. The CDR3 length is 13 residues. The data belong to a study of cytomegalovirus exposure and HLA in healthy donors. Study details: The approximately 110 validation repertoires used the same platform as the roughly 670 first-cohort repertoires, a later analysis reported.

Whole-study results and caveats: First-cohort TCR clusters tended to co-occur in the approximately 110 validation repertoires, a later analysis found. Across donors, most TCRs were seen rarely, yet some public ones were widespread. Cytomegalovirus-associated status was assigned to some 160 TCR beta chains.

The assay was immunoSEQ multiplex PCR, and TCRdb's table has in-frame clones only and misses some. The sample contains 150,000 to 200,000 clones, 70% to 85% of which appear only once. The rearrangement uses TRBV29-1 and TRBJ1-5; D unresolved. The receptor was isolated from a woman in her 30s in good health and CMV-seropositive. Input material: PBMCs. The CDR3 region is CSVDTGYNQPQHF. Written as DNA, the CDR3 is TGCAGCGTTGATACGGGATACAATCAGCCCCAGCATTTT. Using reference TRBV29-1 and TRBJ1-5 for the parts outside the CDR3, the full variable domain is SAVISQKPSRDICQRGTSLTIQCQVDSQVTMMFWYRQQPGQSLTLIATANQGSEATYESGFVIDKFPISRPNLTFSTLTVSNMSPEDSSIYLCSVDTGYNQPQHFGDGTRLSIL.